The 11 T cell receptor beta chains given below trace back to one sample, sequenced in a study of post-analysis software for immune sequencing data. Findings and caveats of the study: TRBV5-6, TRBV5-1 and TRBV20-1 were among five TRBV segments more frequent in patients than controls.

Their cognate antigens are unknown. Each TCR beta cDNA library carried unique molecular identifiers. TCRdb reprocessed the PCR reads via MiXCR and lists one record per CDR3 protein. The sample holds about half a million distinct CDR3 sequences, 45% seen once. Material: blood. The source of these receptors is a girl between 10 and 17 years old with multiple sclerosis.

In its sample, this clonotype was seen a few times. The gene calls are TRBV29-1 and TRBJ2-1; D gene uncertain. This CDR3 region has 13 residues. Trimming cost V 0 bases and J 9 bases, with 12 bases left between them. The V gene's germline CDR1 is SQVTM and CDR2 ANQGSEA. CDR3 in DNA: TGCAGCGTTGAAGAGATTAGCTCCGGTGAGCAGTTCTTC. Its translation is CSVEEISSGEQFF.

This clonotype was seen only a few times. This sequence joins TRBV29-1 and TRBJ2-1; 7 bases agree with TRBD1. Germline loops: CDR1 SQVTM, CDR2 ANQGSEA. Unmatched junction bases numbered 9, after V lost 3 bases and J lost 7 bases. The CDR3 spans 14 residues. This CDR3 is CSVDDRDSRNEQFF. In DNA, the CDR3 is TGCAGCGTTGATGACCGGGACAGCAGGAATGAGCAGTTCTTC.

This clonotype came up a few times. The CDR3 DNA follows: TGTGCCACCAGTGCCACATCCCCCAGGGGCTATGGCTACACCTTC. It is translated as CATSATSPRGYGYTF. The chain links TRBV24-1 to TRBJ1-2, with D possibly being TRBD1 (6 bases). Trimming took off 5 bases at V and 4 bases at J, with 16 bases between the two ends. From germline, CDR1 is KGHDR and CDR2 SFDVKD. There are 15 residues in the CDR3.

V and J are TRBV20-1 and TRBJ1-4; 9 bases agree with TRBD1. CDR3 size: 16 residues. The V and J ends lost 0 bases and 2 bases, in that order; junction bases with no gene match: 4. The V gene's germline CDR1 is DFQATT and CDR2 SNEGSKA (reference sequence). This CDR3 reads CSARDPGQGTNEKLFF. Written as DNA, the CDR3 is TGCAGTGCTAGAGATCCGGGACAGGGTACTAATGAAAAACTGTTTTTT.

This clonotype has just a few counts. The rearrangement uses TRBV5-6 and TRBJ2-3; possibly TRBD2 for D (6 bases). V shed 0 bases and J shed 0 bases, with 11 bases lying between them. This CDR3 contains 16 residues. Per germline, CDR1 SGHDT and CDR2 YYEEEE. CDR3 DNA: TGTGCCAGCAGCTTGGCCGCGGGAAGGAGCACAGATACGCAGTATTTT. It is translated as CASSLAAGRSTDTQYF.

This clonotype has at least ten counts. The chain has TRBV28 and TRBJ2-1; the D call may be TRBD1 or TRBD2 (5 bases each). Germline V CDR1 and CDR2: MDHEN, SYDVKM. Trimming removed 4 bases at V and 4 bases at J, with 20 bases between. This CDR3 contains 17 residues. CDR3 sequence reads: CASSYWVWGNPYNEQFF. Here the CDR3 DNA reads TGTGCCAGCAGTTACTGGGTATGGGGGAACCCATACAATGAGCAGTTCTTC.

This clonotype was counted only a few times. The chain links TRBV2 to TRBJ2-1; a weak D match, TRBD2 (5 bases). Trimming took off 6 bases at V and 0 bases at J, with 15 bases between the two ends. This CDR3 has 16 amino acids. CDR1 SNHLY and CDR2 FYNNEI come from the germline V gene. The CDR3 loop is CASSLDGMSSYNEQFF. The DNA of the CDR3 is TGTGCCAGCAGCCTGGACGGGATGAGCTCCTACAATGAGCAGTTCTTC.

The chain joins TRBV20-1 to TRBJ1-2, with 7 bases matching TRBD1. The junction had 13 bases not matched to a gene; V was cut back by 4 bases and J by 5 bases. Germline values: CDR1 DFQATT, CDR2 SNEGSKA (reference sequence). The CDR3 length is 15 residues. The CDR3 region is CSANRDSRLPYGYTF. The CDR3 DNA follows: TGCAGTGCTAACCGGGACAGCCGACTCCCTTATGGCTACACCTTC.

The chain recombines TRBV9 with TRBJ2-1; unclear D gene. The CDR3 loop spans 15 amino acids. V lost 3 bases, J lost 4 bases, and 14 bases lay in between. CDR1 SGDLS and CDR2 YYNGEE come from the germline V gene. The CDR3 loop is CASSANKGFYNEQFF. The CDR3 DNA follows: TGTGCCAGCAGCGCTAATAAAGGGTTTTACAATGAGCAGTTCTTC.

This clonotype was seen only a few times. The rearrangement joins TRBV7-3 to TRBJ2-3; perhaps D is TRBD1 or TRBD2 (5 bases each). Trimming left V 1 base short and J 3 bases short, with 8 bases between. CDR1 is SGHTA, CDR2 FQGTGA, per germline. The CDR3 contains 14 residues. The chain's CDR3 is CASSLIGTTDTQYF. The DNA for the CDR3 is TGTGCCAGCAGCTTAATCGGGACGACAGATACGCAGTATTTT.

V is TRBV11-2 and J is TRBJ2-1; TRBD2 is a possible D gene (5 bases). The CDR3 runs to 15 residues. The V end lost 1 base, the J end lost 4 bases, and 11 bases lay between the germline ends. CDR1 is SGHAT and CDR2 is FQNNGV in the germline V gene. This chain's CDR3 is CASSLVLERYNEQFF. The CDR3 nucleotides read TGTGCCAGCAGCTTAGTACTAGAGAGGTACAATGAGCAGTTCTTC.